This TCR beta chain was obtained from a study of T cells in localized non-small cell lung cancer. This clone was recorded once. Its antigen remains unidentified. Findings and caveats of the study: Out of the top 100 tumor clones, a median roughly 58 were seen in adjacent lung. Since sequencing was restricted to only one region of the tumor, intratumor heterogeneity remains a possibility. The greatest T cell clonality was found in uninvolved adjacent lung (higher than in tumor). Blood T cell density predicted longer survival; adjacent-lung clonality, shorter.

Using immunoSEQ multiplex PCR, the repertoire was profiled, and TCRdb retains in-frame clones only, with some absent. The data contain some 1,100 clones, about 25% of them singletons. Trimming removed 3 bases from V and 4 bases from J, with 9 bases in between. The CDR3 runs to 13 residues. CDR1 KGHSH and CDR2 LQKENI come from the germline V gene. Source: lung tumor tissue, taken before any cancer treatment. The chain is built from TRBV18 and TRBJ1-2; D gene unclear. The receptor's source is a female donor aged 60 or older with stage III squamous cell lung carcinoma. CDR3 sequence reads: CASSPTKGYGYTF. CDR3 in DNA: TGTGCCAGCTCACCGACCAAGGGCTATGGCTACACCTTC.